This T cell receptor beta chain comes out of a study of regulatory T cells in long-lasting Graves disease. Broader study findings: Relative to new patients (approximately 1,000), persistent patients exhibited greater sharing of public clonotypes (approximately 2,800). Blood alone, not thyroid tissue, was studied.

Time point denoted: newly diagnosed GD, antithyroid drugs for less than 3 months. From PBMCs, RNA was extracted and then used to make the TCR library. Graves' disease diagnosis was established per American Thyroid Association guidelines. It was an endocrinology department in Xi'an, China, that provided the patients. Building of the TCR beta libraries involved iRepertoire HTBI primers and Arm-PCR of CDR3 regions. MiXCR, applied by TCRdb to the multiplex PCR reads, yields one record per CDR3 protein. The table records approximately 310,000 distinct CDR3 sequences, 15% to 20% of them present only once. This clonotype was recorded many times. Its antigen is still unknown. The germline gives CDR1 LNHDA, CDR2 SQIVND (reference sequence). V gave up 10 bases and J gave up 3 bases; unmatched junction bases: 14. This CDR3 region has 16 residues.

This clonotype originated in a female donor with Graves disease. Here the sequenced sample was peripheral blood mononuclear cells (PBMCs), taken at new diagnosis, from a patient treated with antithyroid drugs. V and J are TRBV19 and TRBJ2-1, with TRBD1 matching over 8 bases. CDR3 bases: TGTGCCACAAGAGCCCGGACAGGGACCATCTACAATGAGCAGTTCTTC. Protein product: CATRARTGTIYNEQFF.